The entry that follows covers one T cell receptor beta chain sequence. Its antigen is unidentified. This entry belongs to a study of cytomegalovirus exposure and HLA in healthy donors. A multiplex PCR was run with 60 Vbeta primers and 13 Jbeta primers. TCRdb's copy holds only in-frame clones and misses some; the assay was immunoSEQ multiplex PCR. The sample contains tens of thousands of clones, 60% to 65% of which appear only once. Study observations and caveats: Most TCR sequences were seen very rarely across donors, but some public TCRs occurred in many. The authors listed some 160 TCR beta chains as cytomegalovirus-associated.

The sample consisted of PBMCs. The sequence derives from a human donor in good health.

DNA of the CDR3: TGCGCCAGCAGCCATATAGCGGAGCGGGGGGGCCCCTACGAGCAGTACTTC. This sequence encodes CASSHIAERGGPYEQYF. The chain is built from TRBV4-1 and TRBJ2-5, with 10 bases that match TRBD2. The assigned J gene may be wrong: the sequence end matches TRBJ2-7 better. In germline, CDR1 is MGHRA, CDR2 YSYEKL. The CDR3 has 17 amino acids.